The clone carrying this T cell receptor beta chain was observed at least ten times. Its antigen remains unknown. This record belongs to a study of human T cells and chemical hapten exposure. Study information: A 2 cm by 2 cm inner upper arm patch received 2% DPC for sensitization.

Documented time point: patch test 3, about 24 weeks after DPC sensitization. The treatment is: therapeutic diphenylcyclopropenone sensitization with weekly scalp DPC. TCRdb recomputed calls from the RACE reads with MiXCR, one row per CDR3 protein. Found here are 60,000 to 65,000 distinct CDR3 sequences, 9.5% to 11% of them singletons; the top ten hold approximately 2%. Study-wide results and limits: It was expanded TCRs that formed significantly more large CDR3 similarity clusters than controls did.

The receptor comes from a woman in her 30s with alopecia areata. Some clones in this sample may be carry-over from other donors' samples. Material: whole blood, obtained in connection with sensitization to the hapten diphenylcyclopropenone (DPC).

The CDR3 region has the DNA TGTGCCAGCAACAGGGTTGGCTCACCCCTCCACTTT. Amino acids: CASNRVGSPLHF. The gene calls are TRBV6-2 or TRBV6-3 and TRBJ1-6; D might be TRBD1 (6 bases). The CDR3 has 12 residues. The V gene lost 7 bases and the J gene lost 10 bases, with 11 bases spanning the gap. Germline CDR1 MNHEY, CDR2 SVGEGT.